Listed below are T cell receptor beta chains from one sample, sequenced in a study of blood T cell repertoires in COVID-19. The table came from immunoSEQ multiplex PCR; TCRdb's copy has only in-frame clones and leaves some out. This table has about 150,000 clones, around four fifths appearing once. The sequenced sample was peripheral blood. The receptors derive from an elderly woman with acute or convalescent COVID-19. The CDR3 runs from the conserved cysteine through the conserved F or W. The order of the fields is D gene, V gene, CDR3 protein. The D gene is left open where the match is weak.

d_gene: TRBD2
v_gene: TRBV9
CDR3aa: CAPTGGGLADTQYF

d_gene: TRBD2
v_gene: TRBV3-1/TRBV3-2
CDR3aa: CASSRLALEQFF

d_gene: .
v_gene: TRBV15
CDR3aa: CATSRDHLTGDQPQHF

d_gene: .
v_gene: TRBV3-1/TRBV3-2
CDR3aa: CASSPGHSGNTIYF

d_gene: .
v_gene: TRBV7-2
CDR3aa: CASSLDGSGVGYTF

d_gene: .
v_gene: TRBV19
CDR3aa: CASSIGNGPYQPQHF

d_gene: .
v_gene: TRBV9
CDR3aa: CASSREGDRRGTQYF

d_gene: .
v_gene: TRBV30
CDR3aa: CAWSDKLRAAYGYTF

d_gene: .
v_gene: TRBV7-2
CDR3aa: CASSLRLANTGELFF

d_gene: TRBD1
v_gene: TRBV24-1
CDR3aa: CATSAAGGEETQYF

d_gene: TRBD1
v_gene: TRBV27
CDR3aa: CASSPRDSFDYGYTF

d_gene: TRBD2
v_gene: TRBV5-4
CDR3aa: CASSMAFSGGAYEQYF

d_gene: .
v_gene: TRBV30
CDR3aa: CASDRSLNTEAFF

d_gene: .
v_gene: TRBV2
CDR3aa: CASSEAGQTYGYTF

d_gene: TRBD1
v_gene: TRBV6-6
CDR3aa: CASSQGQGGNTEAFF

d_gene: TRBD1
v_gene: TRBV27
CDR3aa: CASSLTGSHGYTF

d_gene: .
v_gene: TRBV5-5
CDR3aa: CASSPSLSSYEQYF

d_gene: .
v_gene: TRBV10-1
CDR3aa: CASSLSQDPGELFF

d_gene: .
v_gene: TRBV19
CDR3aa: CASSIGGGSTTDTQYF

d_gene: .
v_gene: TRBV30
CDR3aa: CAWSRVLGGYTF

d_gene: TRBD1
v_gene: TRBV7-2
CDR3aa: CASSLPPGQAFGYTF

d_gene: .
v_gene: TRBV27
CDR3aa: CASSLGPRTEAFF

d_gene: .
v_gene: TRBV7-2
CDR3aa: CASSPSSYNEQFF

d_gene: TRBD2
v_gene: TRBV6-2/TRBV6-3
CDR3aa: CASSPGLAGFYTDTQYF

d_gene: TRBD2
v_gene: TRBV7-9
CDR3aa: CASSLARGSGRLNEQFF

d_gene: .
v_gene: TRBV6-5
CDR3aa: CASSYHRRGQETQYF

d_gene: .
v_gene: TRBV9
CDR3aa: CASSVSSGTPGNTIYF

d_gene: .
v_gene: TRBV9
CDR3aa: CASSPNWQGGNEQYF

d_gene: TRBD2
v_gene: TRBV19
CDR3aa: CASSYSGTSGSTYEQYF

d_gene: .
v_gene: TRBV27
CDR3aa: CASSLLDRNTEAFF

d_gene: .
v_gene: TRBV5-1
CDR3aa: CASSLSRDTEAFF

d_gene: TRBD1
v_gene: TRBV6-6
CDR3aa: CASSTTGVTEAFF

d_gene: TRBD1
v_gene: TRBV10-3
CDR3aa: CAISEFSPDRGFNNQPQHF

d_gene: TRBD1
v_gene: TRBV11-1
CDR3aa: CASSTDRVQETQYF

d_gene: .
v_gene: TRBV29-1
CDR3aa: CSVQTGAREAFF

d_gene: TRBD2
v_gene: TRBV6-2/TRBV6-3
CDR3aa: CASSQSVTRLAGEHTGELFF

d_gene: .
v_gene: TRBV14
CDR3aa: CASSPRNGNEQFF

d_gene: .
v_gene: TRBV3-1/TRBV3-2
CDR3aa: CASSQARVSGANVLTF

d_gene: TRBD1
v_gene: TRBV30
CDR3aa: CAWSRQGNTEAFF

d_gene: TRBD2
v_gene: TRBV6-2/TRBV6-3
CDR3aa: CASSWLAEPYNEQFF

d_gene: .
v_gene: TRBV28
CDR3aa: CASSFRRRAYGYTF

d_gene: .
v_gene: TRBV15
CDR3aa: CATSRGQVPATGELFF

d_gene: TRBD1
v_gene: TRBV6-6
CDR3aa: CASSFSGQGDQPQHF

d_gene: .
v_gene: TRBV19
CDR3aa: CASRPSRGRTDTQYF

d_gene: .
v_gene: TRBV4-3
CDR3aa: CASSQDDRYYEKLFF